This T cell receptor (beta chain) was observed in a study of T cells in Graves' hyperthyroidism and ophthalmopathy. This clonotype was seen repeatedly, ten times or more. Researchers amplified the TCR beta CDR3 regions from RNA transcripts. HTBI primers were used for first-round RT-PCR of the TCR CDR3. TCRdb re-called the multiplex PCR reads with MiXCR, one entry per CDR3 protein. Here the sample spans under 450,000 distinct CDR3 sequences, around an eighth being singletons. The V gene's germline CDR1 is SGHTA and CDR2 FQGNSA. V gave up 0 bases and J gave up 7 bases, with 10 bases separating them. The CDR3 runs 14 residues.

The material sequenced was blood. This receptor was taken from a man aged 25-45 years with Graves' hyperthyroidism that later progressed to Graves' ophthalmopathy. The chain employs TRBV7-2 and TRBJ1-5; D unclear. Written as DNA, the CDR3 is TGTGCCAGCAGCTTAGCAGGGTCTCGGCAGCCCCAGCATTTT. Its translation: CASSLAGSRQPQHF.